Below are 21 T cell receptor beta chains sequenced from a single sample in a study of vaccination and CD4 T cells after COVID-19. The treatment was: roughly 10-day PBMC culture with coronavirus spike peptide pools or control peptides (ViraFEST assay). Their antigen targets remain unknown. Oncomine TCR Beta short-read sequencing was applied to DNA from cultured CD4+ T cells. TCRdb fed the PCR reads into MiXCR, producing one record per CDR3 protein. This table holds about 16,000 distinct CDR3 sequences, less than 60% found once. Sequencing was done on a sample of CD4+ T cells from blood, cultured in vitro. All receptors come from a human donor who had recovered from COVID-19.

This clonotype was detected once. The chain couples TRBV10-3 to TRBJ2-3; TRBD2 agrees at 8 bases. V lost 8 bases, J lost 3 bases, and 10 bases stayed unmatched. The CDR3 length is 15 residues. Germline values: CDR1 ENHRY, CDR2 SYGVKD. For the CDR3, the DNA is TGTGCCATCCGGAGAACTAGCGGCAGAACAGATACGCAGTATTTT. Its translation: CAIRRTSGRTDTQYF.

The rearrangement links TRBV20-1 to TRBJ1-5; D remains unclear. Germline V gives CDR1 DFQATT, CDR2 SNEGSKA (reference sequence). V lost 1 base and J 7 bases, leaving 11 bases between the germline ends. The CDR3 runs to 13 residues. The CDR3 region has the DNA TGCAGTGCTAGAGCGTATCGGGGACAGCCCCAGCATTTT. Residues: CSARAYRGQPQHF.

This clonotype has more than one count but fewer than ten. This rearrangement joins TRBV4-3 to TRBJ2-1, with 10 bases matching TRBD1. Germline CDR1 is LGHNA and CDR2 is YSLEER. With V trimmed by 4 bases and J by 8 bases, 5 bases remained unmatched. The CDR3 is 14 residues long. The CDR3 loop is CASSRQGASDEQFF. Here the CDR3 DNA reads TGCGCCAGCAGCCGACAGGGGGCAAGCGATGAGCAGTTCTTC.

Details on this clonotype: An end of the junction differs from the germline gene, which may be a read error. The chain recombines TRBV7-6 with TRBJ2-2, with D unresolved. The CDR3 has 15 residues. Germline V gene sequence: CDR1 SGHVS, CDR2 FNYEAQ. The CDR3 bases are TGTGCTAGCAGCTTAGGTTGGGGTGTGACCGGGGAGCTGTTTTTT. Its translation: CASSLGWGVTGELFF.

J is TRBJ2-7 and V is TRBV10-3, with D possibly being TRBD1 or TRBD2 (6 bases each). V shed 0 bases and J shed 3 bases, with 12 bases lying between them. Germline V CDR1 and CDR2: ENHRY, SYGVKD. CDR3 size: 15 residues. This chain's CDR3 is CAISESRGAVYEQYF. The DNA for the CDR3 is TGTGCCATCAGTGAGTCGAGGGGGGCGGTCTACGAGCAGTACTTC.

V gene TRBV12-3 or TRBV12-4 combines with J gene TRBJ2-7; D gene unclear. Trimming removed 6 bases from V and 8 bases from J, with 14 bases in between. The CDR3 length is 12 residues. The CDR3 loop reads CASSLRLEKQYF. CDR3 DNA: TGTGCCAGCAGCCTACGGCTCGAGAAGCAGTACTTC.

The genes are TRBV27 and TRBJ2-5; D unclear. The CDR3 is 14 residues long. Germline values: CDR1 MNHEY, CDR2 SMNVEV (reference sequence). The ends were cut back, 0 bases at V and 3 bases at J, with 8 bases in the middle. This chain's CDR3 is CASSLSRYEETQYF. The CDR3 DNA follows: TGTGCCAGCAGTTTATCACGATATGAAGAGACCCAGTACTTC.

The rearrangement uses TRBV10-3 and TRBJ1-1; D ambiguous. The CDR3 length is 13 residues. The V and J ends lost 7 bases and 1 base respectively, with 10 bases between them. Germline lookup yields CDR1 ENHRY and CDR2 SYGVKD. CDR3 in amino acids: CAITKTENTEAFF. DNA for the CDR3: TGTGCCATCACCAAGACGGAGAACACTGAAGCTTTCTTT.

The chain recombines TRBV6-5 with TRBJ2-7; 7 nucleotides line up with TRBD2. J gave up 5 bases and V 2 bases, and 6 bases lay outside the gene matches. The V gene's germline CDR1 is MNHEY and CDR2 SVGAGI. CDR3 length: 14 residues. CDR3 in amino acids: CASSYGRESDEQYF. The CDR3 DNA is TGTGCCAGCAGTTACGGGAGGGAATCTGACGAGCAGTACTTC.

The DNA of the CDR3 is TGCAGTGCCTCCACCGGGGCCATGAACACTGAAGCTTTCTTT. Amino acids: CSASTGAMNTEAFF. The chain uses TRBV20-1 and TRBJ1-1, with TRBD1 as a possible D gene (5 bases). Germline CDR1 is DFQATT and CDR2 is SNEGSKA (reference sequence). Trimming shortened V by 6 bases and J by 0 bases, and 14 bases separated the two germline ends. The CDR3 loop spans 14 amino acids.

This clonotype was picked up a small number of times. This chain joins TRBV20-1 and TRBJ2-2; D is perhaps TRBD1 or TRBD2 (5 bases each). The germline V gene encodes CDR1 DFQATT and CDR2 SNEGSKA (reference sequence). The CDR3 is 17 amino acids. The V end was cut by 0 bases, the J end by 5 bases, with 19 bases between. CDR3 nucleotides: TGCAGTGCTAGAGAATTAGTTGTAGGGACGAGGACCGGGGAGCTGTTTTTT. Protein: CSARELVVGTRTGELFF.

The V and J genes are TRBV20-1 and TRBJ1-6, with unresolved D. Trimming left V 6 bases short and J 10 bases short, with 19 bases between. Germline V gives CDR1 DFQATT, CDR2 SNEGSKA (reference sequence). The CDR3 extends over 14 amino acids. As DNA, the CDR3 is TGCAGTGCCCAGTCCGCGGGGTCGAGGTCACCCCTCCACTTT. Amino acids: CSAQSAGSRSPLHF.

V is TRBV20-1 and J is TRBJ1-2, with 11 nucleotides matching TRBD1. Per germline, CDR1 DFQATT and CDR2 SNEGSKA (reference sequence). CDR3 length: 20 residues. J gave up 5 bases and V 3 bases, and 23 bases lay outside the gene matches. The CDR3 DNA reads as TGCAGTGCTAGGTCGGACAGGGGGCGATCTCCCCCCCTCACGGGTTATGGCTACACCTTC. Translated: CSARSDRGRSPPLTGYGYTF.

The chain combines TRBV20-1 with TRBJ2-7, with 16 bases fitting TRBD2. The CDR3 runs 15 residues. Germline loops: CDR1 DFQATT, CDR2 SNEGSKA (reference sequence). Germline trimming cut 6 bases from V and 7 bases from J; bases unmatched to any gene: 9. CDR3 DNA: TGCAGTGCGGGGACTAGCGGGAGGGCCTTGGGGGAGCAGTACTTC. As protein: CSAGTSGRALGEQYF.

CDR3 amino acids: CSARDRQGGVWEQYF. CDR3 in DNA: TGCAGTGCTAGGGACAGACAGGGGGGAGTGTGGGAGCAGTACTTC. The chain links TRBV20-1 to TRBJ2-7, with TRBD1 identical over 9 bases. V was pared by 3 bases and J by 7 bases, with 13 bases of the junction left unmatched. Germline V gives CDR1 DFQATT, CDR2 SNEGSKA (reference sequence). The CDR3 sequence is 15 residues long.

The chain couples TRBV6-5 to TRBJ1-3; D gene uncertain. Germline loops: CDR1 MNHEY, CDR2 SVGAGI. Trimming pared 2 bases from V and 0 bases from J, leaving 11 bases between. The CDR3 spans 16 residues. CDR3 amino acids: CASSYGQADSGNTIYF. DNA for the CDR3: TGTGCCAGCAGTTACGGGCAGGCCGACTCTGGAAACACCATATATTTT.

The chain couples TRBV5-1 to TRBJ1-1; D is unresolved. The germline V and J ends were trimmed by 3 bases and 0 bases, with 6 bases remaining between them. This CDR3 spans 13 amino acids. Germline values: CDR1 SGHRS, CDR2 YFSETQ. This CDR3 reads CASSSNVNTEAFF. The CDR3 DNA reads as TGCGCCAGCAGCTCCAATGTGAACACTGAAGCTTTCTTT.

The chain employs TRBV10-3 and TRBJ2-7, with D possibly matching TRBD1 (6 bases). CDR3 length: 14 amino acids. CDR1 and CDR2 (germline): ENHRY, SYGVKD. With 4 bases removed from V and 1 base from J, the gap between germline ends came to 11 bases. CDR3: CAISARTDSYEQYF. The CDR3 DNA is TGTGCCATCAGTGCGAGGACAGATTCCTACGAGCAGTACTTC.

This clonotype was found a few times. The gene calls are TRBV7-2 and TRBJ1-5; D unresolved. Germline loops: CDR1 SGHTA, CDR2 FQGNSA. With 5 bases removed from V and 5 bases from J, the gap between germline ends came to 10 bases. This CDR3 region has 13 residues. The CDR3 reads CASSPGYDQPQHF. The CDR3 nucleotides read TGTGCCAGCAGCCCCGGTTACGATCAGCCCCAGCATTTT.

The gene calls are TRBV6-1 and TRBJ1-1; 8 bases align to TRBD1. This CDR3 region has 16 residues. Trimming at V came to 6 bases and at J to 4 bases, leaving 13 bases not matched to a gene. Germline loops: CDR1 MNHNS, CDR2 SASEGT. CDR3 loop: CASSRSPPTGGTEAFF. In DNA form, the CDR3 reads TGTGCCAGCAGCCGATCCCCTCCTACAGGGGGCACTGAAGCTTTCTTT.

This clonotype was seen once. V is TRBV11-3 and J is TRBJ1-1; D unresolved. CDR3 length: 13 amino acids. Looked up from germline, CDR1 is SGHNT and CDR2 is YENEEA. The V gene lost 2 bases and the J gene lost 0 bases, with 4 bases spanning the gap. The CDR3 DNA is TGTGCCAGCAGCTTATTTATGAACACTGAAGCTTTCTTT. It specifies CASSLFMNTEAFF.